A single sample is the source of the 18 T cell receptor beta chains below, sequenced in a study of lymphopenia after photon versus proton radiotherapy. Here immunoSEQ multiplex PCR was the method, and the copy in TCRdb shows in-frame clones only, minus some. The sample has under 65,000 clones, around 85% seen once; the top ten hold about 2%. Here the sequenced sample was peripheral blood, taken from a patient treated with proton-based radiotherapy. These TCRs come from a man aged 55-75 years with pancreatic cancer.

CDR3 DNA: TGTGCCAGCAGTTCCCCAATCCGTCTCAATGAGCAGTTCTTC. Its protein product is CASSSPIRLNEQFF. The J gene is TRBJ2-1, the V gene TRBV28; D ambiguous. Trimming left V 4 bases short and J 6 bases short, with 13 bases between. CDR1 and CDR2 (germline): MDHEN, SYDVKM. CDR3 length equals 14 residues.

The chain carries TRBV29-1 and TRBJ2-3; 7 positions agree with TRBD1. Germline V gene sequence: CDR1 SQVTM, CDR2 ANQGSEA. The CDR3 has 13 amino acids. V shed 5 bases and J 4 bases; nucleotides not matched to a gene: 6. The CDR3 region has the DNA TGCAGCGTTCCTAGGGGGCTCGCAGATACGCAGTATTTT. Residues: CSVPRGLADTQYF.

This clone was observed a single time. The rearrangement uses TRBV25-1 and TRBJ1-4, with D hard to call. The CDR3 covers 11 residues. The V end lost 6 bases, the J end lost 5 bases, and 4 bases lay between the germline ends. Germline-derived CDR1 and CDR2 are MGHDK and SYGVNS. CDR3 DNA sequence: TGTGCCAGCAGCTTCAATGAAAAACTGTTTTTT. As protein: CASSFNEKLFF.

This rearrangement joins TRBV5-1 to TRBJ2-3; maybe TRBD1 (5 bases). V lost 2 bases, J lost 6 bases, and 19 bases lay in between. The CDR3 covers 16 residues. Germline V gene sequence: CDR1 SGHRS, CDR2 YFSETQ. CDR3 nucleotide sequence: TGCGCCAGCAGCTTCCCCGAAGGGGTAATTGCGGATACGCAGTATTTT. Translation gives CASSFPEGVIADTQYF.

CDR3 protein: CASSGRLAGGGEQFF. As DNA, the CDR3 is TGTGCCAGCAGCGGCCGACTAGCGGGAGGTGGTGAGCAGTTCTTC. This rearrangement joins TRBV11-1 to TRBJ2-1; 13 bases line up with TRBD2. J lost 9 bases, V lost 5 bases, and 7 bases had no gene match. Germline V CDR1 and CDR2: SGHAT, FQDESV (reference sequence). This CDR3 has 15 residues.

In DNA form, the CDR3 reads TGTGCCAGTATTTCGGGACAGTGGGGTACCGGGGAGCTGTTTTTT. Its protein product is CASISGQWGTGELFF. The chain joins TRBV19 to TRBJ2-2; the match to TRBD1 covers 7 bases. The germline CDR1 and CDR2 sequences are LNHDA and SQIVND (reference sequence). V shed 7 bases, J shed 5 bases, and the junction held 10 bases outside the gene matches. The CDR3 has 15 residues.

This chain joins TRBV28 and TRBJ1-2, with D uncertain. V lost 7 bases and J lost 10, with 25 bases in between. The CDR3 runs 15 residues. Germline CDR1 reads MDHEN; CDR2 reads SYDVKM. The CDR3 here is CASIPLGPTPRVYTF. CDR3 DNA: TGTGCCAGCATTCCCTTAGGGCCAACCCCTCGCGTCTACACCTTC.

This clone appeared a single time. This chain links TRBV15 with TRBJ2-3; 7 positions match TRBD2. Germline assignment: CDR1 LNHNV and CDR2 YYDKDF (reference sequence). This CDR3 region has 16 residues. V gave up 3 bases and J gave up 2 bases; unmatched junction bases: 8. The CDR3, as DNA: TGTGCCACCAGCAGCGAAGGGAGGGGAGCCACAGATACGCAGTATTTT. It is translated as CATSSEGRGATDTQYF.

The CDR3 here is CASTGRTNEKLFF. The CDR3 nucleotides are TGTGCCAGTACTGGAAGGACTAATGAAAAACTGTTTTTT. The chain recombines TRBV19 with TRBJ1-4; no firm D call. CDR1 and CDR2 (germline): LNHDA, SQIVND (reference sequence). V lost 7 bases to trimming and J lost 2 bases, with 8 bases between them. The CDR3 length is 13 residues.

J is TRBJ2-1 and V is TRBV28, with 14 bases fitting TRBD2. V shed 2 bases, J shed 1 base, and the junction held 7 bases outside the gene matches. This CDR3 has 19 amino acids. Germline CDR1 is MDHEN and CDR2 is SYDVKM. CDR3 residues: CASSLEPGLAGASYNEQFF. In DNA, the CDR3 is TGTGCCAGCAGTTTAGAACCGGGACTAGCGGGAGCATCCTACAATGAGCAGTTCTTC.

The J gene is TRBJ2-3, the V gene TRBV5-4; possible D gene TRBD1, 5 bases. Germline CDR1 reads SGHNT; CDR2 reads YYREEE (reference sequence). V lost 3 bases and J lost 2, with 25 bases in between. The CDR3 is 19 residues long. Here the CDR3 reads CASSYRSGIILKSTDTQYF. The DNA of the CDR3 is TGTGCCAGCAGCTACCGTTCAGGGATAATCCTTAAGTCCACAGATACGCAGTATTTT.

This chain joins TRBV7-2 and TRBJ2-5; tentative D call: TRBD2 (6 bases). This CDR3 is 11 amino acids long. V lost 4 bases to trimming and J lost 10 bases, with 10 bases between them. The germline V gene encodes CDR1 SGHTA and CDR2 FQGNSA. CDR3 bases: TGTGCCAGCAGCTCCCGAGCGGGCCAGTACTTC. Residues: CASSSRAGQYF.

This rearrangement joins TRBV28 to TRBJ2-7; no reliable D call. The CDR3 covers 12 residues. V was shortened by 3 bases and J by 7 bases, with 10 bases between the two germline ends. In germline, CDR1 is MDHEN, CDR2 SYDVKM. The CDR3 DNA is TGTGCCAGCAGTTTTGTCCTTATGGAGCAGTACTTC. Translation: CASSFVLMEQYF.

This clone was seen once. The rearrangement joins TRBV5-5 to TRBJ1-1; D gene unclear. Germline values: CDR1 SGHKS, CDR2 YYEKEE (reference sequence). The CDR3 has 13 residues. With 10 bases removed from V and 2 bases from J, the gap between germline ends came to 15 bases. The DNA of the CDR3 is TGTGCCTCTGGCAGGACCTTAAACACTGAAGCTTTCTTT. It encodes CASGRTLNTEAFF.

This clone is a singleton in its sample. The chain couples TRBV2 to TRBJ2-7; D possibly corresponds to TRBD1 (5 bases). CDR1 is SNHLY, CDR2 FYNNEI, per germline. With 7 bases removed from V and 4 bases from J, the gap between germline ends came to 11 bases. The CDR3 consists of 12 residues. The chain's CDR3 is CASMFRAYEQYF. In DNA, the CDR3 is TGTGCCAGCATGTTCAGGGCGTACGAGCAGTACTTC.

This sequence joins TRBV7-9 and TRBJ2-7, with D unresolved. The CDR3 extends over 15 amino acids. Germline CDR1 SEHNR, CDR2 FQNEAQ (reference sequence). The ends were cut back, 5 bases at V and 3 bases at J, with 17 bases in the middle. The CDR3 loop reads CASSKTMGNSYEQYF. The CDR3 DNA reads TGTGCCAGCAGCAAAACTATGGGGAATAGCTACGAGCAGTACTTC.

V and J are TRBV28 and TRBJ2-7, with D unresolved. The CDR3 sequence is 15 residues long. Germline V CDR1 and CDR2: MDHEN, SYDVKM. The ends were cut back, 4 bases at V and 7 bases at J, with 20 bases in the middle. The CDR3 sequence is CASSSIWTAVLEQYF. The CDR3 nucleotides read TGTGCCAGCAGTTCCATTTGGACGGCTGTACTGGAGCAGTACTTC.

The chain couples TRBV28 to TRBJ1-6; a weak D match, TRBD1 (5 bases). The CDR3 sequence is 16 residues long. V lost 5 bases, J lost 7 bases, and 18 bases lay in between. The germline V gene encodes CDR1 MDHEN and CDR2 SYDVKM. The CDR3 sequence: CASSNQGSGRNSPLHF. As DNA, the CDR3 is TGTGCCAGCAGTAACCAAGGCTCGGGGCGGAATTCACCCCTCCACTTT.